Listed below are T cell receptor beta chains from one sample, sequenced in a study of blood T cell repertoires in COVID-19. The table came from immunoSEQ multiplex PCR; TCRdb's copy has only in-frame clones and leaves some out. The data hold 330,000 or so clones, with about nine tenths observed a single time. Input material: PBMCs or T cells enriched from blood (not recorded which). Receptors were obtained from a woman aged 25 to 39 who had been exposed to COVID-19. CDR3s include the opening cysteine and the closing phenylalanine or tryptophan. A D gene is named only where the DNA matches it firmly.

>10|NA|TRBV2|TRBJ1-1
CASPPKGAFF
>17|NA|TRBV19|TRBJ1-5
CATTRVPSTFSNQPQHF
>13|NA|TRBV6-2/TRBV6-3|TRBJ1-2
CASSYAGNYGYTF
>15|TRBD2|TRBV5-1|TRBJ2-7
CASSSNRDYAYEQYF
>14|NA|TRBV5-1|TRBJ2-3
CASRGGLSTDTQYF
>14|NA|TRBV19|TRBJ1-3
CASSTQDSGNTIYF
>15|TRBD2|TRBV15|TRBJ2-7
CATSRLAGGGYEQYF
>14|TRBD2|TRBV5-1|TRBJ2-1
CASNRGLAVNEQFF
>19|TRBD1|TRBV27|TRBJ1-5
CASSLYPPRQGDTGQPQHF
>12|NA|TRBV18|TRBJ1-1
CASSPTTTEAFF
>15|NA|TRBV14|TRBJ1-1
CASSQKQEFNTEAFF
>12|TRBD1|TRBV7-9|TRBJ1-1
CASSSGGIEAFF
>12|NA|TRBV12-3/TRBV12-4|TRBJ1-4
CASSPRGEKLFF
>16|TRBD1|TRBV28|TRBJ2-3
CASSVTGTGGTDTQYF
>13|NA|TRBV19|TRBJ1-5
CASTAVAGQPQHF
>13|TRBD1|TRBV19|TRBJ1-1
CASSPDREGAAFF
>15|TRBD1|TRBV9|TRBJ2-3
CASSVMDRDRDTQYF
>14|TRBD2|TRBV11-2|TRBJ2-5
CASTNRGGGETQYF
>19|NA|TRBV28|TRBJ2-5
CASRPERGMTEADQETQYF
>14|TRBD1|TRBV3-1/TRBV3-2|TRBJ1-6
CASSPKTGNSPLHF
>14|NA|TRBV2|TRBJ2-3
CANPGSTETDTQYF
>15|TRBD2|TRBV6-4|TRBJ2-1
CASARGASGESEQFF
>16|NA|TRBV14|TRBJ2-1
CASSQDHSGTYNEQFF
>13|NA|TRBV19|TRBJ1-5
CASSPGVGQPQHF
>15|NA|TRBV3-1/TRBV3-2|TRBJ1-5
CASSQEGHSNQPQHF
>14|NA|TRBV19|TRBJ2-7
CASSIGPGEYEQYF
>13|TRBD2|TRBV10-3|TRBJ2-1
CAISRTSGFEQFF
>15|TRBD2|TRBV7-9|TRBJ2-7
CASSLTSGRSYEQYF
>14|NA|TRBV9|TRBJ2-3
CASSPQIFTDTQYF
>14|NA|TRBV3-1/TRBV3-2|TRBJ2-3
CASSSQDSQDTQYF
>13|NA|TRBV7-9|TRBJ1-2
CASSLAGRGGYTF
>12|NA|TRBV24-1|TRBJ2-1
CATSGPGNEQFF
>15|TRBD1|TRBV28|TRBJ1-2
CASITPGQGSGGYTF
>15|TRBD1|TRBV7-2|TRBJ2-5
CASSLGGTGEETQYF
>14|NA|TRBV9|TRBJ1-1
CASSVVGRNTEAFF
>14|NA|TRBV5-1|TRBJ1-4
CASSLAVPNEKLFF
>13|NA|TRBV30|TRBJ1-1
CAWSIDKNTEAFF
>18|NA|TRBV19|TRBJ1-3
CATRRGGVALRIGNTIYF
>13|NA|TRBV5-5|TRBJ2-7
CASSLTGSYEQYF
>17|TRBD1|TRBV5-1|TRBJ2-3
CASSLAPGQGMVDTQYF
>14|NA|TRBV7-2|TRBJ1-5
CASSLLSGNQPQHF
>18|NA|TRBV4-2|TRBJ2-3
CASSQDAGASQWPDTQYF